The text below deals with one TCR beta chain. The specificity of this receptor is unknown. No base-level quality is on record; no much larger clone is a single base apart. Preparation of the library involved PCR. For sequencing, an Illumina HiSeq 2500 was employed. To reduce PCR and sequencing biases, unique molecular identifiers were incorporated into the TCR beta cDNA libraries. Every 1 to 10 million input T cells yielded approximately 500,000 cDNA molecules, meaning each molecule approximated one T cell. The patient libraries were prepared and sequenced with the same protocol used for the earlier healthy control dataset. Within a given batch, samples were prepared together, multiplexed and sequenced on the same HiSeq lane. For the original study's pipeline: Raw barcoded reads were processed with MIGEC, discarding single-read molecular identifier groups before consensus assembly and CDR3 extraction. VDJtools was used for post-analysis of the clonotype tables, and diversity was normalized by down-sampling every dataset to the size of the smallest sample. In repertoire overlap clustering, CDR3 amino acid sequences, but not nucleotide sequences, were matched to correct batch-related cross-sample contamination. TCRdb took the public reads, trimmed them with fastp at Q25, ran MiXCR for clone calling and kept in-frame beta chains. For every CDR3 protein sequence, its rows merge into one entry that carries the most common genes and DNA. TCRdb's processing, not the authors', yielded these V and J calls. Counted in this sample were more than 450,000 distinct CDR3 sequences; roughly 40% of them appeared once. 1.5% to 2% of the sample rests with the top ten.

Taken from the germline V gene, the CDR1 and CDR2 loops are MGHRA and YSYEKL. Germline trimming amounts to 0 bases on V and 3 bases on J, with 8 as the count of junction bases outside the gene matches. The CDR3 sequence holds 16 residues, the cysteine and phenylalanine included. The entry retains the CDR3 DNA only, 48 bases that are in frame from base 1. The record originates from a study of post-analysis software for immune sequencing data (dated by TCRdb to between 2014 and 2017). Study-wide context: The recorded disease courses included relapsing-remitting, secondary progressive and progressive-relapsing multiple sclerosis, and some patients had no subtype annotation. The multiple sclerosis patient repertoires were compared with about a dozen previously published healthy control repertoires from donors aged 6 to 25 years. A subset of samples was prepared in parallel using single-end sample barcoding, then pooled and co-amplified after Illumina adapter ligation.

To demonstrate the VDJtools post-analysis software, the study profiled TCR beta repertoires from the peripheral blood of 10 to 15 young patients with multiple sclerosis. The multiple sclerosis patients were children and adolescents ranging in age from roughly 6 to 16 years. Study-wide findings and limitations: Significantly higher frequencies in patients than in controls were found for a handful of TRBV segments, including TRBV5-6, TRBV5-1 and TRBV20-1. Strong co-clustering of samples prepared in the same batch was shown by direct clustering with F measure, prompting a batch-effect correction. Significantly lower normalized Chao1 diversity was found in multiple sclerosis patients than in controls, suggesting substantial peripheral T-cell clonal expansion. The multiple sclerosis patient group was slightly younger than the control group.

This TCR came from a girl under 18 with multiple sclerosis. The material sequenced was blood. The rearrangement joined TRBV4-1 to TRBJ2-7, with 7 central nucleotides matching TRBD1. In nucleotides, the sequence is TGCGCCAGCAGCCAAGAGCCAGCAGGGGGTCTCTACGAGCAGTACTTC. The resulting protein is CASSQEPAGGLYEQYF.